The 7 T cell receptor beta chains in this list originate from one sample, sequenced in a study of Graves' ophthalmopathy and Graves' hyperthyroidism. For repertoire sequencing, the TCR beta CDR3 regions were amplified from RNA transcripts. First-round RT-PCR relied on HTBI primers, and a second-round multiplex PCR came next. TCRdb called the multiplex PCR reads again in MiXCR, with one record for every CDR3 protein. The data show around 400,000 distinct CDR3 sequences, roughly 20% seen once. The sample taken for sequencing was peripheral blood. The source is a woman in her late teens or twenties with stable Graves' hyperthyroidism.

This clonotype was seen many times. The V call is TRBV29-1, the J call TRBJ2-7, with a tentative D call TRBD2 (6 bases). The germline V gene has CDR1 SQVTM and CDR2 ANQGSEA. Trimming cost V 4 bases and J 0 bases, with 10 bases left between them. The CDR3 covers 13 residues. This chain's CDR3 is CSVALLASYEQYF. In nucleotides, the CDR3 is TGCAGCGTTGCCCTACTAGCCTCCTACGAGCAGTACTTC.

Comments on this clonotype: Being one base from a much bigger clone, this may be a read error. V and J are TRBV6-1 and TRBJ1-6, with TRBD1 identical over 7 bases. The CDR3 length is 16 residues. Germline V gene lookup returns CDR1 MNHNS and CDR2 SASEGT. V dropped 5 bases and J dropped 15; count of bases not matched to a gene: 19. DNA for the CDR3: TGTGCCAGCAGTCCCGGGACAGCGGAAATCCTGGCACACCTCCACTTT. Translating gives CASSPGTAEILAHLHF.

In its sample, this clonotype was seen a few times. The CDR3 bases are TGTGCCAGCAGTTCAAGGACAGGGCGCGACACTGAAGCTTTCTTT. Translation gives CASSSRTGRDTEAFF. This sequence joins TRBV28 and TRBJ1-1; 8 positions match TRBD1. Germline V CDR1 and CDR2: MDHEN, SYDVKM. This CDR3 is 15 amino acids long. J gave up 3 bases and V 4 bases, and 7 bases lay outside the gene matches.

This clonotype was counted ten times or more. The genes are TRBV20-1 and TRBJ1-6; D remains ambiguous. The CDR3 runs 11 residues. V lost 7 bases and J lost 7, with 8 bases in between. Germline loops: CDR1 DFQATT, CDR2 SNEGSKA (reference sequence). CDR3: CSVGGNSPLHF. CDR3 in DNA: TGCAGTGTAGGCGGGAATTCACCCCTCCACTTT.

This clonotype came up many times. The chain recombines TRBV9 with TRBJ1-3, with 7 bases lining up with TRBD1. The germline V gene encodes CDR1 SGDLS and CDR2 YYNGEE. V shed 5 bases, J shed 5 bases, and the junction held 10 bases outside the gene matches. There are 15 residues in the CDR3. CDR3 bases: TGTGCCAGCAGTACTACATGGGACAGCAGAAACACCATATATTTT. Translated: CASSTTWDSRNTIYF.

The chain uses TRBV30 and TRBJ2-2, with 13 positions matching TRBD2. CDR1 is GTSNPN, CDR2 SVGIG, per germline (reference sequence). Trimming took 0 bases from V and 1 from J; bases not matched to a gene: 8. The CDR3 covers 19 residues. Written as DNA, the CDR3 is TGTGCCTGGAGTGTACTTTCGGGACTAGCGGGACAGAACACCGGGGAGCTGTTTTTT. Amino acids: CAWSVLSGLAGQNTGELFF.

A few counts support this clonotype. The gene calls are TRBV13 and TRBJ1-1, with unresolved D. Germline CDR1 reads PRHDT; CDR2 reads FYEKMQ (reference sequence). There are 14 residues in the CDR3. V was pared by 3 bases and J by 0 bases, with 8 bases between. Here the CDR3 reads CASSFSVLNTEAFF. The CDR3 coding sequence is TGTGCCAGCAGCTTTTCAGTCCTGAACACTGAAGCTTTCTTT.